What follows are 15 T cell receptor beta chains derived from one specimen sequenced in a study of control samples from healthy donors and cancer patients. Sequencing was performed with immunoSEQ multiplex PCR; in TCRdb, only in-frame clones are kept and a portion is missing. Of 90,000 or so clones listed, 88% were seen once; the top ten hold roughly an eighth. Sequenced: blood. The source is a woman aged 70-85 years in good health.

The CDR3 spells CASSPGDISSGNTIYF. CDR3 sequence (DNA): TGTGCCAGCTCACCCGGGGACATTTCCTCTGGAAACACCATATATTTT. The V call is TRBV18, the J call TRBJ1-3; a possible D gene is TRBD1 (6 bases). The CDR3 consists of 16 residues. The germline V and J ends were trimmed by 3 bases and 0 bases, with 12 bases remaining between them. CDR1 is KGHSH, CDR2 LQKENI, per germline.

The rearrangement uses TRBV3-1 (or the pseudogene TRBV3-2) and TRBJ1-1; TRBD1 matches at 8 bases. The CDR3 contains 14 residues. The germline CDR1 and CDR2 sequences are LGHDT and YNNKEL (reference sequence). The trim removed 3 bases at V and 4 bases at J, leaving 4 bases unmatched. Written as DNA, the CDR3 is TGTGCCAGCAGCCACTTGGACAGGGCCACTGAAGCTTTCTTT. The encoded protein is CASSHLDRATEAFF.

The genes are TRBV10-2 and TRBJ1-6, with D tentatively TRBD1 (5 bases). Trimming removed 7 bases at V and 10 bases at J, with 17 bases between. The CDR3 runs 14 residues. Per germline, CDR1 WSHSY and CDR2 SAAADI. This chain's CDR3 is CASKLGRAGSPLHF. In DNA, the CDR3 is TGCGCCAGCAAATTGGGCAGGGCCGGCTCACCCCTCCACTTT.

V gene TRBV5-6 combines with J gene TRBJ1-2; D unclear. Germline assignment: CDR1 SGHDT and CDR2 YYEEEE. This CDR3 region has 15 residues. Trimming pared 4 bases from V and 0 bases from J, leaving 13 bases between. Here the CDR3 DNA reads TGTGCCAGCAGCGACCGGACGGGGACTAACTATGGCTACACCTTC. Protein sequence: CASSDRTGTNYGYTF. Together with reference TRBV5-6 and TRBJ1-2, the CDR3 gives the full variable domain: DAGVTQSPTHLIKTRGQQVTLRCSPKSGHDTVSWYQQALGQGPQFIFQYYEEEERQRGNFPDRFSGHQFPNYSSELNVNALLLGDSALYLCASSDRTGTNYGYTFGSGTRLTVV.

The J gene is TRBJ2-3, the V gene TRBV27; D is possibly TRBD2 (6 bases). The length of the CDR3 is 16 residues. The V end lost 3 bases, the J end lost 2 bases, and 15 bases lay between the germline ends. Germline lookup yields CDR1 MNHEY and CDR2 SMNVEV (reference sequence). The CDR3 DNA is TGTGCCAGCAGTTTCTCTCCGGGACTCTACACAGATACGCAGTATTTT. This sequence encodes CASSFSPGLYTDTQYF.

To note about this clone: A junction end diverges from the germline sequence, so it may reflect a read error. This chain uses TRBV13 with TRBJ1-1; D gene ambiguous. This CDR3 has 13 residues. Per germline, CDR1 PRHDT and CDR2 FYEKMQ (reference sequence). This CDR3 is CASSLGVNTEAFF. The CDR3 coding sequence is TGTGCCAGCAGCCTAGGAGTGAACACTGAAGCTTTCTTT.

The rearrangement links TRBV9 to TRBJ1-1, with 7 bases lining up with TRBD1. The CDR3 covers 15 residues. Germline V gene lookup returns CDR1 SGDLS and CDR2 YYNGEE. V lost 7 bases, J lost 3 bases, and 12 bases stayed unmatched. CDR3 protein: CASSQGPGYHTEAFF. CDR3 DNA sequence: TGTGCCAGCTCACAGGGGCCCGGGTATCACACTGAAGCTTTCTTT.

In DNA form, the CDR3 reads TGCGCCAGCAGCCCCTCACAAAGACCGGCAGATACGCAGTATTTT. Translating gives CASSPSQRPADTQYF. V usage is TRBV4-3 and J usage is TRBJ2-3; unclear D gene. Germline loops: CDR1 LGHNA, CDR2 YSLEER. Trimming stripped 4 bases from V and 4 bases from J, with 15 bases between. This CDR3 has 15 residues.

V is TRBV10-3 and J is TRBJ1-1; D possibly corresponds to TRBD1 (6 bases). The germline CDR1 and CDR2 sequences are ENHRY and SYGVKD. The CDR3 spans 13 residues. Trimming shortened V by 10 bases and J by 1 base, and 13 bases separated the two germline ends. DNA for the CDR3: TGTGCCACAGGGGACGGGTGGAACACTGAAGCTTTCTTT. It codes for CATGDGWNTEAFF.

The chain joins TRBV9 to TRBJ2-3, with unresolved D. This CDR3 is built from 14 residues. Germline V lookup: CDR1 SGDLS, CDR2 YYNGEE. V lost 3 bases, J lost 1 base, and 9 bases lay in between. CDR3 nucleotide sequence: TGTGCCAGCAGCGCATCCGTCCGCACAGATACGCAGTATTTT. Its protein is CASSASVRTDTQYF. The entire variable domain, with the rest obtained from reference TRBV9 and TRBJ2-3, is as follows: DSGVTQTPKHLITATGQRVTLRCSPRSGDLSVYWYQQSLDQGLQFLIQYYNGEERAKGNILERFSAQQFPDLHSELNLSSLELGDSALYFCASSASVRTDTQYFGPGTRLTVL.

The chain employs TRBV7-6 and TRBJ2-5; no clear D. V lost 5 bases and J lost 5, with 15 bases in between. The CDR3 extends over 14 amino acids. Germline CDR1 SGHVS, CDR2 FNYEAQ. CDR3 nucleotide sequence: TGTGCCAGCAGCCCCCAAGGGCGACGGGAGACCCAGTACTTC. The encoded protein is CASSPQGRRETQYF. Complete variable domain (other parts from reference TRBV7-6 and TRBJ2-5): GAGVSQSPRYKVTKRGQDVALRCDPISGHVSLYWYRQALGQGPEFLTYFNYEAQQDKSGLPNDRFSAERPEGSISTLTIQRTEQRDSAMYRCASSPQGRRETQYFGPGTRLLVL.

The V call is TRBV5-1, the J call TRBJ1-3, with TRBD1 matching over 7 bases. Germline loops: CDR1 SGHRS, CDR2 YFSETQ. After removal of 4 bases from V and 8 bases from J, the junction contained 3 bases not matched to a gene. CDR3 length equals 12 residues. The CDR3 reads CASSKGADTIYF. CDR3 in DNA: TGCGCCAGCAGCAAGGGGGCAGACACCATATATTTT. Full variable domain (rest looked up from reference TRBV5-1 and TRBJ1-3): KAGVTQTPRYLIKTRGQQVTLSCSPISGHRSVSWYQQTPGQGLQFLFEYFSETQRNKGNFPGRFSGRQFSNSRSEMNVSTLELGDSALYLCASSKGADTIYFGEGSWLTVV.

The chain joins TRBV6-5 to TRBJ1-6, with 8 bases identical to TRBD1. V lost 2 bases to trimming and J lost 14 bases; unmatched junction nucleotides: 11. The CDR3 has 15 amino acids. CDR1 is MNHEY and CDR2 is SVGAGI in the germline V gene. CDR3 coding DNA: TGTGCCAGCAGTTACACCGACAGGGGATTGGGGGCCCTCCACTTT. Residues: CASSYTDRGLGALHF.

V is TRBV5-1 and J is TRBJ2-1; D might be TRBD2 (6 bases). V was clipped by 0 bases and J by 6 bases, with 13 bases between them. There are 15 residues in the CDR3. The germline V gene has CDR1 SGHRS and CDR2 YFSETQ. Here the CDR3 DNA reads TGCGCCAGCAGCTTGGACGGGACTCCTTCCAATGAGCAGTTCTTC. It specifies CASSLDGTPSNEQFF.

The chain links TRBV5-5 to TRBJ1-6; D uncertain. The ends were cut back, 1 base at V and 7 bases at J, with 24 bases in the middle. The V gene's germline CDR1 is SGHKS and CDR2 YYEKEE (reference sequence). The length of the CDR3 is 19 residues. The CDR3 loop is CASSLFIRQFDSPNSPLHF. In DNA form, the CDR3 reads TGTGCCAGCAGCTTGTTTATCCGGCAGTTCGATTCCCCGAATTCACCCCTCCACTTT.